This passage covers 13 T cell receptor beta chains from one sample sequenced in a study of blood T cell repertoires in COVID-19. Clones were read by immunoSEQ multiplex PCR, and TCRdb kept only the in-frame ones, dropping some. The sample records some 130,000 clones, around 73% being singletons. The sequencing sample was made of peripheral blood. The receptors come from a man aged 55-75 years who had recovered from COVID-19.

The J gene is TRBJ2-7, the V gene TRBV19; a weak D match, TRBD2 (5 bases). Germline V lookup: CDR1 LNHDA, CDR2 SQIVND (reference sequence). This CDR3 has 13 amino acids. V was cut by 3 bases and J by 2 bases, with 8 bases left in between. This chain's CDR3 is CASSMRVAYEQYF. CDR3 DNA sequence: TGTGCCAGTAGTATGAGGGTCGCCTACGAGCAGTACTTC.

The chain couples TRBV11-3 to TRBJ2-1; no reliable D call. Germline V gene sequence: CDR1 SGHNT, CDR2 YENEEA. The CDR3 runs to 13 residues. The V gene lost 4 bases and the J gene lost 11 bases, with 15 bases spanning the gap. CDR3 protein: CASSYLTPGKQFF. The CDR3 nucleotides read TGTGCCAGCAGCTACCTGACCCCGGGTAAGCAGTTCTTC. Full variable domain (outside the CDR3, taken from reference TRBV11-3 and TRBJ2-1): EAGVVQSPRYKIIEKKQPVAFWCNPISGHNTLYWYLQNLGQGPELLIRYENEEAVDDSQLPKDRFSAERLKGVDSTLKIQPAELGDSAVYLCASSYLTPGKQFFGPGTRLTVL.

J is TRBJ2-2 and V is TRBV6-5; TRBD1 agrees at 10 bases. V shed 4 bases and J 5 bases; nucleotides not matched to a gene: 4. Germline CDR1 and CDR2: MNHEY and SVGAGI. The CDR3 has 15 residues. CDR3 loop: CASSSDRGPTGELFF. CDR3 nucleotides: TGTGCCAGCAGTTCCGACAGGGGGCCAACCGGGGAGCTGTTTTTT.

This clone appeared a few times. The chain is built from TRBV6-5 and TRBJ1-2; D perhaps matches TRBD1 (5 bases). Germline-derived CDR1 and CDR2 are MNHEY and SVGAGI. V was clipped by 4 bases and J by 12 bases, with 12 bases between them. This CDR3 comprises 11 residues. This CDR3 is CASSSGFSDTF. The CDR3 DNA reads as TGTGCCAGCAGTTCAGGGTTTTCCGACACCTTC.

The CDR3 DNA follows: TGTGCCAGCAGTGAATACGGGACAGGCAGTCAAGAGACCCAGTACTTC. Protein sequence: CASSEYGTGSQETQYF. The chain carries TRBV6-1 and TRBJ2-5, with 8 bases lining up with TRBD1. The trim removed 2 bases at V and 2 bases at J, leaving 7 bases unmatched. CDR1 is MNHNS and CDR2 is SASEGT in the germline V gene. The CDR3 has 16 amino acids.

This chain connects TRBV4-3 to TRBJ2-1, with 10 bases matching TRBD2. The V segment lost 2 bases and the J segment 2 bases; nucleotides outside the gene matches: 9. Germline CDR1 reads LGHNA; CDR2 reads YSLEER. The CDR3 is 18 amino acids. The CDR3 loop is CASSQFLSGGYTYNEQFF. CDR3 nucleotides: TGCGCCAGCAGCCAATTTCTTAGCGGGGGGTACACCTACAATGAGCAGTTCTTC.

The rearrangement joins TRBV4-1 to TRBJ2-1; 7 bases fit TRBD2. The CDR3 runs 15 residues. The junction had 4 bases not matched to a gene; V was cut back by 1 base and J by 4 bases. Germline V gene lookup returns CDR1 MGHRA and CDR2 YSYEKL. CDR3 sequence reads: CASSQVGGGYNEQFF. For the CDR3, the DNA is TGCGCCAGCAGCCAAGTGGGGGGGGGTTACAATGAGCAGTTCTTC.

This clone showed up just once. The CDR3 loop is CASRRLGGRGNEQFF. CDR3 sequence (DNA): TGTGCCAGCAGAAGGTTAGGGGGCCGGGGAAATGAGCAGTTCTTC. The chain links TRBV4-2 to TRBJ2-1; 7 bases fit TRBD1. The CDR3 is made up of 15 amino acids. Germline V lookup: CDR1 LGHNA, CDR2 YNFKEQ. V shed 6 bases, J shed 7 bases, and the junction held 12 bases outside the gene matches.

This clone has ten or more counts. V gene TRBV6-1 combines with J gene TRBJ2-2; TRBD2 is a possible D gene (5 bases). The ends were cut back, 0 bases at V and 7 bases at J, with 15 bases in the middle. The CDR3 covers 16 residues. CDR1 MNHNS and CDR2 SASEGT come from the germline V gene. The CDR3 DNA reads TGTGCCAGCAGTGAAGCCGATGGTCGGAGCGGCGGGGAGCTGTTTTTT. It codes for CASSEADGRSGGELFF.

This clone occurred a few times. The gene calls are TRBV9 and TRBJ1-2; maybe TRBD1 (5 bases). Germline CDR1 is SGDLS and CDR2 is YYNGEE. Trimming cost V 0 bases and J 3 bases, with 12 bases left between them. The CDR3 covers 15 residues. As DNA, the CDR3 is TGTGCCAGCAGCGTAGGGGCAGGGTCGGACTATGGCTACACCTTC. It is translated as CASSVGAGSDYGYTF.

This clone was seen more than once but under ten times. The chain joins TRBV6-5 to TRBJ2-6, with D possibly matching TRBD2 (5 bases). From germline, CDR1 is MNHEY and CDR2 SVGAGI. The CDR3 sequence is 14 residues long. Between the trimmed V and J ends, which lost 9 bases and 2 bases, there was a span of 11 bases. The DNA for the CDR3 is TGTGCCAGTGATGAGGGAGCTGGGGCCAACGTCCTGACTTTC. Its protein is CASDEGAGANVLTF.

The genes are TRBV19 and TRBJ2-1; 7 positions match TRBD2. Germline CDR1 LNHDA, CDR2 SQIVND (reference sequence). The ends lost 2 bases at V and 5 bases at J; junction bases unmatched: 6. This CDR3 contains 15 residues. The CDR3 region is CASSISASGHNEQFF. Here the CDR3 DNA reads TGTGCCAGTAGTATATCAGCTAGCGGACACAATGAGCAGTTCTTC.

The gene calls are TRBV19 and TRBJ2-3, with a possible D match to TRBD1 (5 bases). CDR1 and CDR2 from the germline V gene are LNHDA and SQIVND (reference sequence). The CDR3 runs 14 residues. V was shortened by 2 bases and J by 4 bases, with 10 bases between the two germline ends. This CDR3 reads CASSIRGLPDTQYF. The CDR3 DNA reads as TGTGCCAGTAGTATAAGGGGCCTCCCAGATACGCAGTATTTT.